The T cell receptor beta chain under discussion was sequenced for a study of CD8+ T cells in alopecia areata. Overall study results and limits: In patients, TCRs were shared less clearly than in mice, and HLA may possibly be involved. On tofacitinib, scalp clonality and expanded CD8+ clones among top 100 fell significantly.

Described treatment: oral pan-JAK inhibitor, 5-10 mg twice daily. Obtained from alopecia areata patients were lesional scalp punch biopsies along with peripheral blood. cDNA prepared by RNA extraction and subsequent reverse transcription served as the template for sequencing. Sequencing was performed with immunoSEQ multiplex PCR; in TCRdb, only in-frame clones are kept and a portion is missing. The sample yields more than 110,000 clones, roughly 82% seen once. CDR3 length: 15 amino acids. Per germline, CDR1 LNHDA and CDR2 SQIVND (reference sequence). Germline trimming cut 1 base from V and 3 bases from J; bases unmatched to any gene: 3. A remark on this clone: No antigen is known for it.

V is TRBV19 and J is TRBJ1-1, with 9 bases identical to TRBD1. This sequence originates from a human donor with alopecia areata. Sequenced here: CD8+ T cells sorted from blood, sampled at week 4, from a patient treated with tofacitinib. The CDR3 sequence is CASSIAGTGYTEAFF. CDR3 in DNA: TGTGCCAGTAGTATAGCGGGGACAGGGTACACTGAAGCTTTCTTT.